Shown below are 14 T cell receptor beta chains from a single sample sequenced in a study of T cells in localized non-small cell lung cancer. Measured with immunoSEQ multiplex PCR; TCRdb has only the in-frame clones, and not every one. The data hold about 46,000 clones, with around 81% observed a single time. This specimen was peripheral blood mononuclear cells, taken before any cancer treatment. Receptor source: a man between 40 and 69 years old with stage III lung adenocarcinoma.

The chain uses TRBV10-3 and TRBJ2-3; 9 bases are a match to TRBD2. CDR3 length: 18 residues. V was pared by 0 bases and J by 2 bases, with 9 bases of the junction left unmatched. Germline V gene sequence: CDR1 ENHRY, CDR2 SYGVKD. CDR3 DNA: TGTGCCATCAGTGAGTCAGCGGGGCGGGGGGGCGACACAGATACGCAGTATTTT. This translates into CAISESAGRGGDTDTQYF.

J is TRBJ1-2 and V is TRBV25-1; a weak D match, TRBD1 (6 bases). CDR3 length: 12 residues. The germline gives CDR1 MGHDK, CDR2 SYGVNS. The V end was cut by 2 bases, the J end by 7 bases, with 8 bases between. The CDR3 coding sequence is TGTGCCAGCAGTGAAGGGGGCTTTGGCTACACCTTC. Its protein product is CASSEGGFGYTF.

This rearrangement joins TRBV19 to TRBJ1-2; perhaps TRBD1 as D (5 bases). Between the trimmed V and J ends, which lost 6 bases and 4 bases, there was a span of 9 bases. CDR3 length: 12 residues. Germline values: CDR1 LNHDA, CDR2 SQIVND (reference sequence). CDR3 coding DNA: TGTGCCAGTAGCGAGGGGACCTATGGCTACACCTTC. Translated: CASSEGTYGYTF.

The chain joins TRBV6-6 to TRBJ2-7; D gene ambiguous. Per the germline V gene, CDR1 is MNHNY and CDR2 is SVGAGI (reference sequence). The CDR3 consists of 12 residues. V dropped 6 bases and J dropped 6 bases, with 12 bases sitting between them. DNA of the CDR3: TGTGCCAGCAGCCAGAGGATGGGCGAGCAGTACTTC. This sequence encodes CASSQRMGEQYF.

The CDR3 is CASSSPGTYEQYF. CDR3 DNA sequence: TGTGCCAGTAGTTCTCCAGGTACCTACGAGCAGTACTTC. The chain employs TRBV19 and TRBJ2-7; D remains unclear. Between the trimmed V and J ends, which lost 5 bases and 2 bases, there was a span of 10 bases. Germline V gives CDR1 LNHDA, CDR2 SQIVND (reference sequence). The CDR3 runs 13 residues. Complete variable domain (other parts from reference TRBV19 and TRBJ2-7): DGGITQSPKYLFRKEGQNVTLSCEQNLNHDAMYWYRQDPGQGLRLIYYSQIVNDFQKGDIAEGYSVSREKKESFPLTVTSAQKNPTAFYLCASSSPGTYEQYFGPGTRLTVT.

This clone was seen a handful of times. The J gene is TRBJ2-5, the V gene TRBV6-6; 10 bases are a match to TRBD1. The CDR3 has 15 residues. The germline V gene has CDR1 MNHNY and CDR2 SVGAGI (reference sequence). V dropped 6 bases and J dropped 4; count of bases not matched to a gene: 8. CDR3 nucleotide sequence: TGTGCCAGCAGCCGGGGACAGGGGTTTTCAGAGACCCAGTACTTC. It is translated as CASSRGQGFSETQYF.

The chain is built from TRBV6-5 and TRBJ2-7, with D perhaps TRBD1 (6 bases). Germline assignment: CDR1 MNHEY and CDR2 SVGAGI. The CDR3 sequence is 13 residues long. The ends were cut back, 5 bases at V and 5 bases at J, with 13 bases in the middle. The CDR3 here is CASSLQGMDEQYF. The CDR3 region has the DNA TGTGCCAGCAGTCTACAGGGAATGGACGAGCAGTACTTC.

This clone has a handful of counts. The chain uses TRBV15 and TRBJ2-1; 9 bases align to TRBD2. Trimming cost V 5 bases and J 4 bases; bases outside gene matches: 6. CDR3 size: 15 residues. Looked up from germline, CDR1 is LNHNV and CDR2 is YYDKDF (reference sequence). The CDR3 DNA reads TGTGCCACCAGCCTTACTAGCGGGCGTTACAATGAGCAGTTCTTC. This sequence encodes CATSLTSGRYNEQFF.

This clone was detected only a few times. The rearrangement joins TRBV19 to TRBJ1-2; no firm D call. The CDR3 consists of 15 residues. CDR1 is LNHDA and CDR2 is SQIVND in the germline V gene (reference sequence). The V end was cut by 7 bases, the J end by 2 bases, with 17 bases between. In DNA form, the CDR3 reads TGTGCCAGTACCTACTCCGGGCCAGCAAACTATGGCTACACCTTC. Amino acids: CASTYSGPANYGYTF.

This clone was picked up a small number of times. The CDR3: CASHFGLAGASGANVLTF. CDR3 sequence (DNA): TGTGCCAGTCACTTCGGACTAGCGGGTGCCTCTGGGGCCAACGTCCTGACTTTC. This rearrangement joins TRBV19 to TRBJ2-6; 11 nucleotides align to TRBD2. Germline loops: CDR1 LNHDA, CDR2 SQIVND (reference sequence). Trimming at V came to 8 bases and at J to 0 bases, leaving 9 bases not matched to a gene. This CDR3 contains 18 residues. Supplemented by reference TRBV19 and TRBJ2-6, the full variable domain reads DGGITQSPKYLFRKEGQNVTLSCEQNLNHDAMYWYRQDPGQGLRLIYYSQIVNDFQKGDIAEGYSVSREKKESFPLTVTSAQKNPTAFYLCASHFGLAGASGANVLTFGAGSRLTVL.

This CDR3 is CASRPHYSIWETQYF. CDR3 bases: TGTGCCAGCAGGCCACACTACAGTATATGGGAGACCCAGTACTTC. This chain joins TRBV7-2 and TRBJ2-5; D is ambiguous. Germline values: CDR1 SGHTA, CDR2 FQGNSA. V dropped 6 bases and J dropped 5 bases, with 19 bases sitting between them. This CDR3 is 15 amino acids long.

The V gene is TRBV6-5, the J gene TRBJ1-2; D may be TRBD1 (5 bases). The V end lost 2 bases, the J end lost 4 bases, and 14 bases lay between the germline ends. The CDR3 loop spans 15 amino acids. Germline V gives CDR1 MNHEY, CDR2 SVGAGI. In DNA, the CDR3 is TGTGCCAGCAGTTACGGTGGCAGGGCCCTCTATGGCTACACCTTC. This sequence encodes CASSYGGRALYGYTF.

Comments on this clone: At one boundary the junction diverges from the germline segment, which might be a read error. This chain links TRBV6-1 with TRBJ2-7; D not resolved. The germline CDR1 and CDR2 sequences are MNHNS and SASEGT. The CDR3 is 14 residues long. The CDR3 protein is CAISEWTRTYEQYF. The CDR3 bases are TGTGCCATCAGTGAGTGGACCCGTACCTACGAGCAGTACTTC.

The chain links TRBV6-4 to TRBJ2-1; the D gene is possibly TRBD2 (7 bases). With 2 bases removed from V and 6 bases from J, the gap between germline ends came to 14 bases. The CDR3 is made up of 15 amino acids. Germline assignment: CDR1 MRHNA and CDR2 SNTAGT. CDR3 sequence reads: CASSDGGGGFNEQFF. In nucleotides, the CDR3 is TGTGCCAGCAGTGACGGAGGGGGGGGATTCAATGAGCAGTTCTTC.